One and the same sample provided the 14 T cell receptor beta chains below, sequenced in a study of blood T cell repertoires in COVID-19 (TCRdb year 2020). The method was the immunoSEQ multiplex PCR assay. What TCRdb holds here is the immuneACCESS table cut down to in-frame rearrangements. Part of the clones is not present; checked against another copy, under half of the missing clones reflect an unresolved V gene, and the others are unexplained. This sample lists roughly 52,000 clones; roughly 90% were detected once. Around 20% of the sample comes from the top ten. What was sequenced was peripheral blood. These TCRs come from a human donor in a cohort sampled during active COVID-19.

The rearrangement joins TRBV19 to TRBJ1-2; TRBD1 agrees at 9 bases. Per the germline V gene, CDR1 is LNHDA and CDR2 is SQIVND (reference sequence). With V trimmed by 7 bases and J by 4 bases, 7 bases remained unmatched. The CDR3 totals 14 residues. Written as DNA, the CDR3 is TGTGCCAGTACTCGGGACAGGGACGGCTATGGCTACACCTTC. Its protein product is CASTRDRDGYGYTF.

The rearrangement links TRBV7-2 to TRBJ1-5; D is perhaps TRBD1 (6 bases). The CDR3 length is 15 residues. Looked up from germline, CDR1 is SGHTA and CDR2 is FQGNSA. V gave up 5 bases and J gave up 4 bases, with 15 bases separating them. CDR3 region: CASSPSQGQNQPQHF. CDR3 DNA sequence: TGTGCCAGCAGCCCGAGTCAGGGACAAAATCAGCCCCAGCATTTT.

The chain is built from TRBV19 and TRBJ2-1; 12 bases are shared with TRBD2. With 1 base clipped from V and 6 bases from J, the junction kept 1 base outside the gene matches. The germline gives CDR1 LNHDA, CDR2 SQIVND (reference sequence). The CDR3 contains 15 residues. The CDR3 protein is CASSIGLAGANEQFF. Here the CDR3 DNA reads TGTGCCAGTAGTATAGGACTAGCGGGGGCCAATGAGCAGTTCTTC.

The gene calls are TRBV9 and TRBJ1-6; no clear D. The CDR3 is 18 amino acids. The germline gives CDR1 SGDLS, CDR2 YYNGEE. Trimming shortened V by 4 bases and J by 0 bases, and 17 bases separated the two germline ends. The CDR3 protein is CASSPPPGVSSYNSPLHF. The CDR3 coding sequence is TGTGCCAGCAGCCCACCCCCCGGGGTGAGCTCCTATAATTCACCCCTCCACTTT.

J is TRBJ2-7 and V is TRBV18; tentatively, D is TRBD1 (6 bases). The V gene lost 3 bases and the J gene lost 4 bases, with 16 bases spanning the gap. CDR3 length equals 15 residues. The germline V gene has CDR1 KGHSH and CDR2 LQKENI. The CDR3 nucleotides are TGTGCCAGCTCACCGGGACAAGGTTCGTCTTACGAGCAGTACTTC. Its protein is CASSPGQGSSYEQYF.

This clone was seen more than once but under ten times. V gene TRBV3-1 (or the pseudogene TRBV3-2) combines with J gene TRBJ1-5, with D perhaps TRBD1 (5 bases). CDR3 length equals 15 residues. The ends were cut back, 1 base at V and 3 bases at J, with 10 bases in the middle. Germline V gene data show CDR1 as LGHDT and CDR2 as YNNKEL (reference sequence). CDR3 sequence reads: CASSQVQGANQPQHF. DNA of the CDR3: TGTGCCAGCAGCCAAGTCCAAGGGGCCAATCAGCCCCAGCATTTT.

The J gene is TRBJ2-5, the V gene TRBV9; 10 positions agree with TRBD1. V gave up 0 bases and J gave up 5 bases; unmatched junction bases: 4. This CDR3 has 15 residues. Germline V lookup: CDR1 SGDLS, CDR2 YYNGEE. The CDR3 here is CASSVETGGWETQYF. CDR3 coding DNA: TGTGCCAGCAGCGTAGAGACAGGGGGCTGGGAGACCCAGTACTTC.

The CDR3 sequence: CASSLELQLYNEQFF. The CDR3 DNA follows: TGTGCCAGCAGCTTAGAGCTACAGCTTTACAATGAGCAGTTCTTC. The V and J genes are TRBV11-2 and TRBJ2-1; no firm D call. From germline, CDR1 is SGHAT and CDR2 FQNNGV. The CDR3 spans 15 residues. Trimming stripped 0 bases from V and 4 bases from J, with 10 bases between.

The chain links TRBV18 to TRBJ2-7, with 7 bases identical to TRBD2. The CDR3 consists of 15 residues. Germline assignment: CDR1 KGHSH and CDR2 LQKENI. V dropped 3 bases and J dropped 1; count of bases not matched to a gene: 6. CDR3 sequence reads: CASSPRTSVSYEQYF. CDR3 sequence (DNA): TGTGCCAGCTCACCCCGAACTAGCGTTTCCTACGAGCAGTACTTC.

Comments on this clone: The sample holds other DNA sequences that translate to the same CDR3. The chain has TRBV4-3 and TRBJ1-4, with D uncertain. The CDR3 is made up of 14 amino acids. Trimming stripped 3 bases from V and 8 bases from J, with 13 bases between. CDR1 is LGHNA and CDR2 is YSLEER in the germline V gene. The CDR3 loop reads CASSHPGLAEKLFF. CDR3 DNA sequence: TGCGCCAGCAGCCATCCGGGGTTGGCGGAAAAACTGTTTTTT.

The chain recombines TRBV3-1 (or the pseudogene TRBV3-2) with TRBJ2-7, with TRBD1 as a possible D gene (6 bases). Trimming left V 3 bases short and J 0 bases short, with 6 bases between. The CDR3 totals 13 residues. CDR1 and CDR2 (germline): LGHDT, YNNKEL (reference sequence). CDR3 loop: CASSQDSSYEQYF. The DNA for the CDR3 is TGTGCCAGCAGCCAGGACAGCTCCTACGAGCAGTACTTC.

This chain uses TRBV2 with TRBJ2-5; TRBD1 matches 7 bases. Germline V lookup: CDR1 SNHLY, CDR2 FYNNEI. The CDR3 loop spans 16 amino acids. V shed 4 bases, J shed 0 bases, and the junction held 8 bases outside the gene matches. This CDR3 reads CASSATGTVYQETQYF. As DNA, the CDR3 is TGTGCCAGCAGTGCTACCGGGACAGTCTACCAAGAGACCCAGTACTTC.

This chain connects TRBV27 to TRBJ2-3, with 11 bases lining up with TRBD2. With V trimmed by 4 bases and J by 4 bases, 10 bases remained unmatched. CDR1 and CDR2 (germline): MNHEY, SMNVEV (reference sequence). The CDR3 is 17 residues long. The CDR3 is CASSSRMGSGGADTQYF. The CDR3 DNA is TGTGCCAGCAGTTCCCGGATGGGTAGCGGGGGGGCAGATACGCAGTATTTT.

This rearrangement joins TRBV7-2 to TRBJ2-3; D is ambiguous. Germline CDR1 reads SGHTA; CDR2 reads FQGNSA. Trimming cost V 0 bases and J 2 bases, with 6 bases left between them. The CDR3 covers 14 residues. CDR3 region: CASSLAQFTDTQYF. The CDR3 coding sequence is TGTGCCAGCAGCTTAGCCCAGTTCACAGATACGCAGTATTTT.